The 16 T cell receptor beta chains below were found in one sample sequenced in a study of shared clonotypes between healthy human individuals. The method was immunoSEQ multiplex PCR; TCRdb's version includes in-frame clones alone and lacks a portion of them. The table records about 2,500,000 clones, just over 90% of them present only once. Input material: naive CD4+ T cells sorted from blood. The subset is: CD45RA+ positively selected. The receptor set was obtained from a man younger than 30 in good health.

As for this clone: Other nucleotide sequences from this sample produce the same CDR3. This chain uses TRBV5-1 with TRBJ2-2; 11 bases line up with TRBD1. The CDR3 is made up of 14 amino acids. V lost 6 bases and J lost 6; bases outside the gene matches: 4. Germline V gene data show CDR1 as SGHRS and CDR2 as YFSETQ. In DNA form, the CDR3 reads TGCGCCAGCACCCTGGGACAGGGGGCCGGGGAGCTGTTTTTT. This encodes CASTLGQGAGELFF.

The chain carries TRBV30 and TRBJ1-5; possible D gene TRBD1, 5 bases. The CDR3 covers 15 residues. Looked up from germline, CDR1 is GTSNPN and CDR2 is SVGIG (reference sequence). V was trimmed by 1 base and J by 3 bases, leaving 13 bases between them. The CDR3 nucleotides read TGTGCCTGGAGTGGGGGCCCCAGGGTCAATCAGCCCCAGCATTTT. Protein product: CAWSGGPRVNQPQHF.

The chain uses TRBV11-1 and TRBJ1-3; 7 bases map to TRBD1. The CDR3 has 17 residues. Germline V gene data show CDR1 as SGHAT and CDR2 as FQDESV (reference sequence). V dropped 2 bases and J dropped 0; count of bases not matched to a gene: 7. For the CDR3, the DNA is TGTGCCAGCAGCTTAACAACAGGGGCTGCCTCTGGAAACACCATATATTTT. The encoded protein is CASSLTTGAASGNTIYF.

V and J are TRBV30 and TRBJ2-2, with 12 bases identical to TRBD2. The CDR3 loop spans 15 amino acids. From germline, CDR1 is GTSNPN and CDR2 SVGIG (reference sequence). The J segment lost 5 bases and the V segment lost 4 bases, leaving 5 bases of the junction unmatched. The CDR3 sequence is CAWTGLAGSTGELFF. The CDR3 DNA is TGTGCCTGGACAGGACTAGCGGGGAGTACCGGGGAGCTGTTTTTT. Full variable domain (rest looked up from reference TRBV30 and TRBJ2-2): SQTIHQWPATLVQPVGSPLSLECTVEGTSNPNLYWYRQAAGRGLQLLFYSVGIGQISSEVPQNLSASRPQDRQFILSSKKLLLSDSGFYLCAWTGLAGSTGELFFGEGSRLTVL.

The genes are TRBV6-6 and TRBJ2-1; D not resolved. V lost 4 bases and J lost 4, with 11 bases in between. This CDR3 spans 14 amino acids. In germline, CDR1 is MNHNY, CDR2 SVGAGI (reference sequence). CDR3 nucleotides: TGTGCCAGCAGTTCCGCGGCTATTTACAATGAGCAGTTCTTC. The encoded protein is CASSSAAIYNEQFF.

Remarks on this clone: The sample carries other DNA sequences with the same CDR3. The chain is built from TRBV5-5 and TRBJ1-6; D perhaps matches TRBD1 (6 bases). Germline V CDR1 and CDR2: SGHKS, YYEKEE (reference sequence). Trimming stripped 2 bases from V and 7 bases from J, with 7 bases between. The CDR3 length is 13 residues. CDR3 sequence: CASSLTGNSPLHF. DNA for the CDR3: TGTGCCAGCAGCTTAACAGGGAATTCACCCCTCCACTTT.

The V call is TRBV11-2, the J call TRBJ2-2, with TRBD2 matching over 7 bases. The V gene's germline CDR1 is SGHAT and CDR2 FQNNGV. V lost 2 bases and J lost 2; bases outside the gene matches: 8. The CDR3 has 17 residues. CDR3 sequence: CASSLRPSGVNTGELFF. CDR3 bases: TGTGCCAGCAGCTTACGTCCCAGCGGGGTTAACACCGGGGAGCTGTTTTTT. Full variable domain (missing parts from reference TRBV11-2 and TRBJ2-2): EAGVAQSPRYKIIEKRQSVAFWCNPISGHATLYWYQQILGQGPKLLIQFQNNGVVDDSQLPKDRFSAERLKGVDSTLKIQPAKLEDSAVYLCASSLRPSGVNTGELFFGEGSRLTVL.

The sample holds a few counts of this clone. Other DNA sequences in this specimen translate into the identical CDR3. The gene calls are TRBV30 and TRBJ1-5; 8 bases agree with TRBD1. This CDR3 is built from 13 residues. Germline lookup yields CDR1 GTSNPN and CDR2 SVGIG (reference sequence). J gave up 6 bases and V 1 base, and 2 bases lay outside the gene matches. In DNA, the CDR3 is TGTGCCTGGAGTGGACAGGGGACTCAGCCCCAGCATTTT. Protein product: CAWSGQGTQPQHF.

This clone was found a few times. The V and J genes are TRBV28 and TRBJ1-2; D is possibly TRBD1 (6 bases). Trimming took off 9 bases at V and 4 bases at J, with 12 bases between the two ends. Germline V gene data show CDR1 as MDHEN and CDR2 as SYDVKM. The CDR3 consists of 12 residues. The CDR3 protein is CASTQGSYGYTF. As DNA, the CDR3 is TGTGCCAGTACTCAGGGGAGCTATGGCTACACCTTC.

The rearrangement links TRBV5-1 to TRBJ2-7; 8 positions match TRBD1. From germline, CDR1 is SGHRS and CDR2 YFSETQ. The CDR3 runs to 13 residues. The V segment lost 4 bases and the J segment 3 bases; nucleotides outside the gene matches: 3. As DNA, the CDR3 is TGCGCCAGCAGCGCGGACAGGGACTACGAGCAGTACTTC. Protein product: CASSADRDYEQYF.

This chain links TRBV18 with TRBJ2-1, with 8 bases that match TRBD1. The germline gives CDR1 KGHSH, CDR2 LQKENI. The CDR3 covers 16 residues. The V segment lost 2 bases and the J segment 5 bases; nucleotides outside the gene matches: 8. The CDR3: CASSPVAGQGNNEQFF. The DNA for the CDR3 is TGTGCCAGCTCACCAGTCGCAGGACAGGGCAACAATGAGCAGTTCTTC. The full variable domain, with the rest looked up from reference TRBV18 and TRBJ2-1, is NAGVMQNPRHLVRRRGQEARLRCSPMKGHSHVYWYRQLPEEGLKFMVYLQKENIIDESGMPKERFSAEFPKEGPSILRIQQVVRGDSAAYFCASSPVAGQGNNEQFFGPGTRLTVL.

The CDR3 loop is CASSPLGRPPTYNEQFF. Written as DNA, the CDR3 is TGTGCCAGCTCACCTCTGGGGAGGCCGCCAACCTACAATGAGCAGTTCTTC. The V and J genes are TRBV18 and TRBJ2-1; TRBD2 is a possible D gene (6 bases). The V end lost 3 bases, the J end lost 2 bases, and 17 bases lay between the germline ends. Germline V gene data show CDR1 as KGHSH and CDR2 as LQKENI. The CDR3 has 17 amino acids.

The chain is built from TRBV6-6 and TRBJ1-1; D gene unclear. V was shortened by 6 bases and J by 7 bases, with 15 bases between the two germline ends. The CDR3 contains 13 residues. Germline CDR1 MNHNY, CDR2 SVGAGI (reference sequence). The DNA of the CDR3 is TGTGCCAGCAGCTCGGCGGGCTTTTTTGAAGCTTTCTTT. Translation: CASSSAGFFEAFF.

The CDR3 DNA reads as TGTGCCAGCAGCTTATTGGGGGGAAACCCCGGGGAGCTGTTTTTT. This encodes CASSLLGGNPGELFF. The J gene is TRBJ2-2, the V gene TRBV11-1; perhaps TRBD2 as D (6 bases). The V end was cut by 2 bases, the J end by 6 bases, with 13 bases between. Germline V CDR1 and CDR2: SGHAT, FQDESV (reference sequence). The length of the CDR3 is 15 residues. The variable domain in full, with the rest retrieved from reference TRBV11-1 and TRBJ2-2, is EAEVAQSPRYKITEKSQAVAFWCDPISGHATLYWYRQILGQGPELLVQFQDESVVDDSQLPKDRFSAERLKGVDSTLKIQPAELGDSAMYLCASSLLGGNPGELFFGEGSRLTVL.

As regards this clone: The same CDR3 can be traced to other DNA sequences in this sample. The chain is built from TRBV18 and TRBJ1-3; the match to TRBD1 covers 8 bases. The V gene's germline CDR1 is KGHSH and CDR2 LQKENI. Losses at the gene ends were 5 bases for V and 0 bases for J; bases not matched to a gene: 3. This CDR3 comprises 15 residues. CDR3 sequence: CASSSGQGSGNTIYF. The CDR3 DNA sequence: TGTGCCAGCTCATCAGGACAGGGCTCTGGAAACACCATATATTTT.

V gene TRBV10-3 combines with J gene TRBJ2-1; TRBD1 or TRBD2 may be the D gene (5 bases each). The V gene lost 8 bases and the J gene lost 6 bases, with 5 bases spanning the gap. Germline V gene sequence: CDR1 ENHRY, CDR2 SYGVKD. The CDR3 loop spans 10 amino acids. CDR3 region: CAIGGNEQFF. Written as DNA, the CDR3 is TGTGCCATCGGGGGCAATGAGCAGTTCTTC.